The 18 T cell receptor beta chains listed next were all sequenced from one sample in a study of T cells after yellow fever vaccination. TCRdb reprocessed the 5' RACE reads with MiXCR, giving one entry per CDR3 protein. The table records tens of thousands of distinct CDR3 sequences, more than 5.5% of them present only once. The specimen was CD8+ T cells sorted from PBMCs, collected more than 8 days after the first yellow fever vaccination. The source is a man aged 18 to 29 who received the YFV17D yellow fever vaccine.

The chain employs TRBV19 and TRBJ2-3; no firm D call. The CDR3 is 14 residues long. V lost 6 bases and J 5 bases, leaving 15 bases between the germline ends. The germline V gene encodes CDR1 LNHDA and CDR2 SQIVND (reference sequence). The DNA of the CDR3 is TGTGCCAGTAGCCCGGACCATTACCTAGATACGCAGTATTTT. Residues: CASSPDHYLDTQYF.

The chain carries TRBV4-1 and TRBJ2-7, with TRBD2 identical over 8 bases. The germline gives CDR1 MGHRA, CDR2 YSYEKL. This CDR3 is built from 15 residues. After removal of 3 bases from V and 2 bases from J, the junction contained 6 bases not matched to a gene. The CDR3 nucleotides read TGCGCCAGCAGCCAGGCGGGGGGAGACACCTACGAGCAGTACTTC. Amino acid sequence: CASSQAGGDTYEQYF.

The rearrangement joins TRBV7-3 to TRBJ2-3; D possibly corresponds to TRBD2 (5 bases). The CDR3 runs 16 residues. CDR1 is SGHTA and CDR2 is FQGTGA in the germline V gene. V was clipped by 5 bases and J by 3 bases, with 18 bases between them. The CDR3 spells CASSPKEFEGTDTQYF. CDR3 nucleotide sequence: TGTGCCAGCAGCCCGAAGGAGTTCGAGGGAACAGATACGCAGTATTTT. Complete variable domain (other parts from reference TRBV7-3 and TRBJ2-3): GAGVSQTPSNKVTEKGKYVELRCDPISGHTALYWYRQSLGQGPEFLIYFQGTGAADDSGLPNDRFFAVRPEGSVSTLKIQRTERGDSAVYLCASSPKEFEGTDTQYFGPGTRLTVL.

The chain joins TRBV6-5 to TRBJ1-6; a possible D gene is TRBD1 (5 bases). The V end was cut by 5 bases, the J end by 3 bases, with 11 bases between. Germline-derived CDR1 and CDR2 are MNHEY and SVGAGI. The CDR3 is made up of 15 amino acids. In nucleotides, the CDR3 is TGTGCCAGCAGTCTTGGGGGGAGCTATAATTCACCCCTCCACTTT. Translated, it gives CASSLGGSYNSPLHF.

This clonotype turned up a few times. The chain combines TRBV11-1 with TRBJ2-2; 10 nucleotides agree with TRBD1. V trimming: 3 bases; J trimming: 4 bases; junction bases outside the gene matches: 11. The germline V gene encodes CDR1 SGHAT and CDR2 FQDESV (reference sequence). The CDR3 is 18 residues long. In DNA, the CDR3 is TGTGCCAGCAGCTTCGTCCCGACAGGGGGCAAGATCACCGGGGAGCTGTTTTTT. Its translation: CASSFVPTGGKITGELFF.

V is TRBV4-2 and J is TRBJ2-2, with TRBD1 identical over 11 bases. Germline V gene lookup returns CDR1 LGHNA and CDR2 YNFKEQ. With 8 bases clipped from V and 5 bases from J, the junction kept 7 bases outside the gene matches. The CDR3 is 15 amino acids. CDR3 sequence: CASSPGQGETGELFF. Here the CDR3 DNA reads TGTGCCAGCTCGCCGGGACAGGGGGAGACCGGGGAGCTGTTTTTT.

This clonotype was seen a few times. The V and J genes are TRBV5-1 and TRBJ2-1; possibly TRBD1 for D (5 bases). V was cut by 0 bases and J by 1 base, with 8 bases left in between. The CDR3 loop spans 15 amino acids. Germline V gene lookup returns CDR1 SGHRS and CDR2 YFSETQ. The CDR3 loop reads CASSLAPGSYNEQFF. In nucleotides, the CDR3 is TGCGCCAGCAGCTTGGCCCCAGGGTCCTACAATGAGCAGTTCTTC. Looking up the rest from reference TRBV5-1 and TRBJ2-1 gives the full variable domain: KAGVTQTPRYLIKTRGQQVTLSCSPISGHRSVSWYQQTPGQGLQFLFEYFSETQRNKGNFPGRFSGRQFSNSRSEMNVSTLELGDSALYLCASSLAPGSYNEQFFGPGTRLTVL.

The V and J genes are TRBV11-3 and TRBJ2-1; no firm D call. In germline, CDR1 is SGHNT, CDR2 YENEEA. There are 13 residues in the CDR3. V lost 5 bases to trimming and J lost 9 bases, with 14 bases between them. The CDR3 loop is CASSLGPRSEQFF. For the CDR3, the DNA is TGTGCCAGCAGCCTAGGACCAAGGAGTGAGCAGTTCTTC.

This clonotype was counted ten times or more. V gene TRBV24-1 combines with J gene TRBJ2-7; 8 nucleotides match TRBD1. The CDR3 consists of 11 residues. The V gene's germline CDR1 is KGHDR and CDR2 SFDVKD. The CDR3 spells CATSDLWDRLV. CDR3 coding DNA: TGTGCCACCAGTGATTTGTGGGACAGGCTCGTC.

Details on this clonotype: This may come from a read error, since a much larger clone is one base off. The chain's CDR3 is CASSQDRDTQYF. CDR3 in DNA: TGTGCCAGCAGCCAAGATAGAGATACGCAGTATTTT. The chain has TRBV4-2 and TRBJ2-3; D remains ambiguous. Trimming stripped 0 bases from V and 5 bases from J, with 3 bases between. CDR1 and CDR2 from the germline V gene are LGHNA and YNFKEQ. This CDR3 has 12 residues.

This clonotype was recorded many times. This chain connects TRBV29-1 to TRBJ2-1; the match to TRBD2 covers 11 bases. V lost 4 bases to trimming and J lost 8 bases; unmatched junction nucleotides: 4. In germline, CDR1 is SQVTM, CDR2 ANQGSEA. CDR3 length equals 13 residues. CDR3 DNA: TGCAGCGTTGTTAGCGGGGGGGCCTATGAGCAGTTCTTC. This codes for CSVVSGGAYEQFF.

This clonotype has at least ten counts. The chain is built from TRBV20-1 and TRBJ2-3; no definite D call. With 3 bases removed from V and 4 bases from J, the gap between germline ends came to 11 bases. The germline CDR1 and CDR2 sequences are DFQATT and SNEGSKA (reference sequence). The CDR3 has 13 amino acids. The CDR3 coding sequence is TGCAGTGCTAGTTCCCTCCCATCAGATACGCAGTATTTT. Protein product: CSASSLPSDTQYF.

In this sample, this clonotype turned up a few times. This chain connects TRBV4-1 to TRBJ2-7, with a tentative D call TRBD1 (6 bases). Trimming cost V 4 bases and J 4 bases, with 17 bases left between them. The CDR3 loop spans 15 amino acids. Germline CDR1 reads MGHRA; CDR2 reads YSYEKL. The CDR3 loop reads CASSRNTGSAYEQYV. In nucleotides, the CDR3 is TGCGCCAGCAGCCGTAATACAGGGTCCGCATACGAGCAGTACGTC.

This clonotype has at least ten counts. The chain links TRBV7-6 to TRBJ1-1, with 9 bases that match TRBD1. CDR3 length: 13 residues. Germline V gene lookup returns CDR1 SGHVS and CDR2 FNYEAQ. Losses at the gene ends were 3 bases for V and 7 bases for J; bases not matched to a gene: 3. CDR3 loop: CASSFTGGSEAFF. CDR3 nucleotide sequence: TGTGCCAGCAGCTTCACAGGGGGCAGTGAAGCTTTCTTT.

This clonotype was recorded at least ten times. The rearrangement joins TRBV5-1 to TRBJ1-5; 7 bases are shared with TRBD1. The CDR3 is 15 residues long. J was trimmed by 4 bases and V by 1 base; bases with no gene match: 5. From germline, CDR1 is SGHRS and CDR2 YFSETQ. CDR3 region: CASSLSAGGNQPQHF. For the CDR3, the DNA is TGCGCCAGCAGCTTGAGTGCAGGGGGGAATCAGCCCCAGCATTTT.

The chain combines TRBV30 with TRBJ2-2, with TRBD1 matching 10 bases. Germline loops: CDR1 GTSNPN, CDR2 SVGIG (reference sequence). CDR3 size: 15 residues. Germline trimming cut 2 bases from V and 8 bases from J; bases unmatched to any gene: 8. The CDR3 loop is CAWSLPGQGSGELFF. The CDR3 bases are TGTGCCTGGAGTTTACCGGGACAGGGGTCTGGGGAGCTGTTTTTT.

Relative to its sample, this clonotype is medium-sized. The CDR3, as DNA: TGTGCCAGCAGCTTGAGCTCCGGGACAGGGAACTACGAGCAGTACTTC. It specifies CASSLSSGTGNYEQYF. The V and J genes are TRBV7-8 and TRBJ2-7; TRBD1 matches at 9 bases. V shed 3 bases, J shed 3 bases, and the junction held 9 bases outside the gene matches. This CDR3 contains 16 residues. Per the germline V gene, CDR1 is SGHVS and CDR2 is FQNEAQ.

Many counts were recorded for this clonotype. V and J are TRBV6-5 and TRBJ1-1; the D is unclear. Germline V gene sequence: CDR1 MNHEY, CDR2 SVGAGI. V lost 0 bases and J 4 bases, leaving 9 bases between the germline ends. This CDR3 has 14 amino acids. DNA of the CDR3: TGTGCCAGCAGTTACTCGATATCTAGCACTGAAGCTTTCTTT. This encodes CASSYSISSTEAFF.